This entry lists 15 T cell receptor beta chains sequenced from one sample in a study of blood T cells in healthy people across ages. For the second PCR, which ran for roughly 6 to 11 cycles, a sample-barcoded 5' primer and a J-beta primer mix were used. TCRdb re-analysed the 5' RACE reads in MiXCR, keeping a single row per CDR3 protein. This table has more than 1,400,000 distinct CDR3 sequences, about 40% appearing once. Sequenced sample: blood. Receptor source: a woman younger than 30 in good health.

This clonotype was counted a single time. A junction end diverges from the germline sequence, so it may reflect a read error. The rearrangement uses TRBV2 and TRBJ2-1, with D hard to call. Looked up from germline, CDR1 is SNHLY and CDR2 is FYNNEI. This CDR3 region has 12 residues. CDR3 region: CASLRSFNEQFF. CDR3 nucleotide sequence: TGTGCCAGCCTTAGGTCCTTCAATGAGCAGTTCTTC.

This clonotype was picked up a small number of times. The chain links TRBV20-1 to TRBJ2-5, with 8 bases identical to TRBD2. V shed 0 bases and J 4 bases; nucleotides not matched to a gene: 7. The germline V gene encodes CDR1 DFQATT and CDR2 SNEGSKA (reference sequence). The CDR3 spans 15 residues. CDR3 sequence reads: CSARDSSGAGETQYF. CDR3 DNA sequence: TGCAGTGCTAGAGATAGTAGCGGGGCGGGAGAGACCCAGTACTTC.

This clonotype was observed a few times. CDR3 residues: CASSYGDRKTDTQYF. In DNA form, the CDR3 reads TGTGCCAGCAGTTATGGGGACAGAAAGACAGATACGCAGTATTTT. The rearrangement uses TRBV6-5 and TRBJ2-3; 7 bases map to TRBD1. CDR3 length equals 15 residues. The germline V gene has CDR1 MNHEY and CDR2 SVGAGI. Trimming took 3 bases from V and 3 from J; bases not matched to a gene: 6.

This clonotype was seen a few times. The J gene is TRBJ2-1, the V gene TRBV27, with a possible D match to TRBD1 (5 bases). The V end lost 5 bases, the J end lost 7 bases, and 15 bases lay between the germline ends. From germline, CDR1 is MNHEY and CDR2 SMNVEV (reference sequence). The CDR3 sequence is 14 residues long. CDR3 sequence (DNA): TGTGCCAGCAGTGTCTCCAGGGTGGGAAATGAGCAGTTCTTC. Its protein is CASSVSRVGNEQFF.

This clonotype was seen only once. The chain links TRBV20-1 to TRBJ2-7; the D is unclear. V was shortened by 3 bases and J by 0 bases, with 6 bases between the two germline ends. Germline CDR1 DFQATT, CDR2 SNEGSKA (reference sequence). There are 12 residues in the CDR3. This CDR3 is CSASTGSYEQYF. CDR3 bases: TGCAGTGCTAGTACGGGCTCCTACGAGCAGTACTTC.

This chain links TRBV6-5 with TRBJ2-1; TRBD2 matches 8 bases. This CDR3 is 17 amino acids long. From germline, CDR1 is MNHEY and CDR2 SVGAGI. V lost 2 bases, J lost 0 bases, and 6 bases stayed unmatched. DNA of the CDR3: TGTGCCAGCAGTTACGCAGCCGGGACTAGCTCCTACAATGAGCAGTTCTTC. This gives the protein CASSYAAGTSSYNEQFF.

V is TRBV4-1 and J is TRBJ1-2; 10 bases match TRBD1. CDR3 length: 15 residues. Per germline, CDR1 MGHRA and CDR2 YSYEKL. V lost 3 bases and J lost 5; bases outside the gene matches: 6. CDR3 sequence: CASSHPGQGTYGYTF. The CDR3 coding sequence is TGCGCCAGCAGCCACCCGGGACAGGGGACGTATGGCTACACCTTC.

The J gene is TRBJ2-5, the V gene TRBV28; 7 nucleotides agree with TRBD1. The CDR3 contains 15 residues. Germline loops: CDR1 MDHEN, CDR2 SYDVKM. V lost 8 bases and J lost 11; bases outside the gene matches: 20. This CDR3 reads CASGRRGGSYNEQYF. CDR3 bases: TGTGCCAGCGGACGTCGAGGGGGCTCCTACAATGAGCAGTACTTC.

The V gene is TRBV16, the J gene TRBJ2-7; TRBD1 matches at 8 bases. V dropped 5 bases and J dropped 6; count of bases not matched to a gene: 12. In germline, CDR1 is KGHSY, CDR2 FQNENV. The CDR3 has 15 residues. CDR3 coding DNA: TGTGCCAGCAGCTCCCCCCAGGGGGCTACTGGCGAGCAGTACTTC. It yields the protein CASSSPQGATGEQYF. Combining the CDR3 with reference TRBV16 and TRBJ2-7 gives the whole variable domain GEEVAQTPKHLVRGEGQKAKLYCAPIKGHSYVFWYQQVLKNEFKFLISFQNENVFDETGMPKERFSAKCLPNSPCSLEIQATKLEDSAVYFCASSSPQGATGEQYFGPGTRLTVT.

The rearrangement joins TRBV7-2 to TRBJ1-5, with D perhaps TRBD1 (6 bases). Trimming removed 3 bases at V and 6 bases at J, with 15 bases between. This CDR3 region has 15 residues. From germline, CDR1 is SGHTA and CDR2 FQGNSA. CDR3 loop: CASSFAGGQGQPQHF. The CDR3 bases are TGTGCCAGCAGCTTCGCCGGGGGGCAGGGTCAGCCCCAGCATTTT.

The chain recombines TRBV20-1 with TRBJ2-3; TRBD2 aligns across 9 bases. The CDR3 contains 14 residues. Germline V CDR1 and CDR2: DFQATT, SNEGSKA (reference sequence). The ends lost 6 bases at V and 4 bases at J; junction bases unmatched: 8. The CDR3 spells CSALLAGSSDTQYF. The CDR3 DNA reads as TGCAGTGCCCTGCTAGCGGGGAGCTCAGATACGCAGTATTTT.

This clonotype was picked up a small number of times. The rearrangement joins TRBV10-3 to TRBJ2-3; 8 nucleotides line up with TRBD2. The germline CDR1 and CDR2 sequences are ENHRY and SYGVKD. This CDR3 comprises 14 residues. The ends lost 5 bases at V and 0 bases at J; junction bases unmatched: 1. The CDR3 here is CAISLAGSTDTQYF. CDR3 coding DNA: TGTGCCATCAGTTTAGCGGGGAGCACAGATACGCAGTATTTT.

This clonotype was seen once. J is TRBJ2-5 and V is TRBV7-8; TRBD2 matches at 11 bases. Trimming cost V 5 bases and J 1 base; bases outside gene matches: 12. From germline, CDR1 is SGHVS and CDR2 FQNEAQ. The CDR3 sequence is 18 residues long. The CDR3 is CASSPRTSGLHPQETQYF. The CDR3 DNA is TGTGCCAGCAGCCCCCGGACTAGCGGGCTACACCCCCAAGAGACCCAGTACTTC. Supplemented by reference TRBV7-8 and TRBJ2-5, the full variable domain reads GAGVSQSPRYKVAKRGQDVALRCDPISGHVSLFWYQQALGQGPEFLTYFQNEAQLDKSGLPSDRFFAERPEGSVSTLKIQRTQQEDSAVYLCASSPRTSGLHPQETQYFGPGTRLLVL.

This chain connects TRBV4-1 to TRBJ1-2; D is undetermined. V was clipped by 0 bases and J by 4 bases, with 9 bases between them. The germline CDR1 and CDR2 sequences are MGHRA and YSYEKL. The CDR3 runs to 14 residues. The chain's CDR3 is CASSQELGGYGYTF. The DNA of the CDR3 is TGCGCCAGCAGCCAAGAGCTTGGCGGCTATGGCTACACCTTC.

This clonotype was picked up a small number of times. V and J are TRBV6-2 or TRBV6-3 and TRBJ2-1, with 11 positions matching TRBD2. The V gene end was trimmed by 7 bases and the J gene end by 8 bases; junction bases not matched to a gene: 10. Germline CDR1 MNHEY, CDR2 SVGEGT. This CDR3 has 15 amino acids. The CDR3 DNA reads as TGTGCCAGCACCCACCGACTAGCGGGGTTTGATGAGCAGTTCTTC. It translates to CASTHRLAGFDEQFF.